One sample yielded the 23 T cell receptor beta chains listed below, sequenced in a study of cytomegalovirus exposure and HLA in healthy donors. PCR amplification relied on 60 Vbeta primers (plus 13 Jbeta primers). Libraries were prepared by immunoSEQ multiplex PCR; TCRdb keeps only in-frame clonotypes and omits some of them. The repertoire holds some 170,000 clones, with around four fifths as singletons. The sample taken for sequencing was PBMCs. These receptors came from a woman aged 50 to 60 in good health and CMV-seronegative.

The chain employs TRBV19 and TRBJ2-1; D might be TRBD2 (5 bases). CDR1 is LNHDA, CDR2 SQIVND, per germline (reference sequence). V was cut by 10 bases and J by 4 bases, with 20 bases left in between. The CDR3 has 15 residues. CDR3: CATTTGSLDYNEQFF. CDR3 DNA: TGTGCCACCACAACGGGGAGCCTAGATTACAATGAGCAGTTCTTC.

The chain uses TRBV11-2 and TRBJ1-1; the match to TRBD1 covers 10 bases. This CDR3 has 15 amino acids. V was pared by 5 bases and J by 1 base, with 4 bases of the junction left unmatched. Germline lookup yields CDR1 SGHAT and CDR2 FQNNGV. Here the CDR3 reads CASSPRDRGNTEAFF. The CDR3 DNA follows: TGTGCCAGCAGCCCGCGGGACAGGGGGAACACTGAAGCTTTCTTT.

This chain links TRBV27 with TRBJ1-2; TRBD1 agrees at 11 bases. Trimming removed 5 bases from V and 6 bases from J; junction bases left unmatched: 8. Germline-derived CDR1 and CDR2 are MNHEY and SMNVEV (reference sequence). The CDR3 totals 15 residues. The CDR3 nucleotides are TGTGCCAGCAGTCCTGGGACAGGGGGTTTGGATGGCTACACCTTC. Its translation: CASSPGTGGLDGYTF.

V and J are TRBV2 and TRBJ1-5; possible D gene TRBD1, 6 bases. The CDR3 totals 15 residues. Trimming took 3 bases from V and 2 from J, leaving 11 bases between them. The germline V gene has CDR1 SNHLY and CDR2 FYNNEI. The CDR3 region is CASSDSPGGNQPQHF. Here the CDR3 DNA reads TGTGCCAGCAGTGATAGTCCAGGGGGCAATCAGCCCCAGCATTTT.

A few counts support this clone. The rearrangement links TRBV6-1 to TRBJ1-1; 10 bases line up with TRBD1. The ends lost 6 bases at V and 2 bases at J; junction bases unmatched: 6. The CDR3 sequence is 15 residues long. Germline V gene data show CDR1 as MNHNS and CDR2 as SASEGT. The CDR3 region is CASSQRTGGNTEAFF. The CDR3 nucleotides are TGTGCCAGCAGCCAGAGGACAGGGGGAAACACTGAAGCTTTCTTT.

The rearrangement links TRBV11-3 to TRBJ2-5; tentatively, D is TRBD2 (5 bases). Germline V CDR1 and CDR2: SGHNT, YENEEA. V was cut by 5 bases and J by 3 bases, with 25 bases left in between. The CDR3 sequence is 18 residues long. The CDR3 loop reads CASSPAPGRCRLKETQYF. The CDR3 DNA follows: TGTGCCAGCAGCCCCGCCCCGGGAAGATGTAGACTAAAAGAGACCCAGTACTTC.

The gene calls are TRBV27 and TRBJ2-2, with 8 bases identical to TRBD2. The V gene's germline CDR1 is MNHEY and CDR2 SMNVEV (reference sequence). With 4 bases clipped from V and 3 bases from J, the junction kept 1 base outside the gene matches. CDR3 size: 14 residues. Here the CDR3 DNA reads TGTGCCAGCAGTTCGGGAGGGTACACCGGGGAGCTGTTTTTT. This codes for CASSSGGYTGELFF.

This clone was recorded only once. The chain joins TRBV4-1 to TRBJ1-1; D possibly corresponds to TRBD1 (6 bases). Per the germline V gene, CDR1 is MGHRA and CDR2 is YSYEKL. Trimming pared 4 bases from V and 4 bases from J, leaving 19 bases between. The CDR3 is 16 amino acids. The CDR3 region has the DNA TGCGCCAGCAGCCTAAGATTGGGGGGGGCGGGCACTGAAGCTTTCTTT. It translates to CASSLRLGGAGTEAFF.

The rearrangement links TRBV27 to TRBJ2-7; tentatively, D is TRBD1 (6 bases). Trimming removed 3 bases at V and 2 bases at J, with 11 bases between. CDR3 length: 14 amino acids. CDR1 MNHEY and CDR2 SMNVEV come from the germline V gene (reference sequence). The CDR3 DNA follows: TGTGCCAGCAGTTTGTTTCAGGGGACCTACGAGCAGTACTTC. This gives the protein CASSLFQGTYEQYF.

CDR3 region: CASSETGGDTGELFF. CDR3 DNA: TGTGCCAGCAGTGAGACAGGGGGTGACACCGGGGAGCTGTTTTTT. The V gene is TRBV6-4, the J gene TRBJ2-2, with TRBD1 identical over 9 bases. CDR1 and CDR2 (germline): MRHNA, SNTAGT. The CDR3 has 15 residues. Germline trimming cut 3 bases from V and 3 bases from J; bases unmatched to any gene: 2.

This clone appeared once. The gene calls are TRBV15 and TRBJ2-2; 9 nucleotides line up with TRBD1. Per the germline V gene, CDR1 is LNHNV and CDR2 is YYDKDF (reference sequence). The CDR3 is 11 residues long. Germline trimming cut 3 bases from V and 13 bases from J; bases unmatched to any gene: 0. This CDR3 is CATSRGQGLFF. The CDR3 coding sequence is TGTGCCACCAGCAGGGGACAGGGGCTGTTTTTT.

The chain recombines TRBV19 with TRBJ1-3; D gene unclear. The CDR3 covers 12 residues. CDR1 and CDR2 (germline): LNHDA, SQIVND (reference sequence). V lost 4 bases to trimming and J lost 4 bases, with 5 bases between them. The CDR3 loop is CASSSTGNTIYF. CDR3 DNA: TGTGCCAGTAGTAGCACAGGAAACACCATATATTTT.

The CDR3 is CASSVGTGGRKYNEQFF. CDR3 nucleotides: TGTGCCAGCAGCGTTGGGACTGGCGGGAGGAAGTACAATGAGCAGTTCTTC. The genes are TRBV9 and TRBJ2-1; 8 positions match TRBD2. J gave up 4 bases and V 2 bases, and 11 bases lay outside the gene matches. Germline-derived CDR1 and CDR2 are SGDLS and YYNGEE. This CDR3 has 17 amino acids.

This clone was seen only once. The CDR3 spells CASRGTGLNTEAFF. CDR3 coding DNA: TGTGCCAGTAGGGGGACAGGACTTAACACTGAAGCTTTCTTT. The rearrangement uses TRBV19 and TRBJ1-1, with 8 bases matching TRBD1. CDR1 LNHDA and CDR2 SQIVND come from the germline V gene (reference sequence). CDR3 length: 14 residues. Losses at the gene ends were 6 bases for V and 2 bases for J; bases not matched to a gene: 5.

V gene TRBV11-2 combines with J gene TRBJ1-4; D call uncertain. CDR3 length equals 12 residues. CDR1 and CDR2 (germline): SGHAT, FQNNGV. V lost 5 bases to trimming and J lost 7 bases, with 8 bases between them. This CDR3 reads CASSQYSEKLFF. CDR3 coding DNA: TGTGCCAGCAGCCAGTACAGTGAAAAACTGTTTTTT.

The V gene is TRBV28, the J gene TRBJ1-5; 7 positions agree with TRBD1. CDR1 is MDHEN, CDR2 SYDVKM, per germline. This CDR3 is built from 17 residues. V shed 3 bases and J 0 bases; nucleotides not matched to a gene: 8. CDR3 bases: TGTGCCAGCAGTTTGACAACAGGGGCCCTTAGCAATCAGCCCCAGCATTTT. Translation: CASSLTTGALSNQPQHF.

The rearrangement uses TRBV5-4 and TRBJ2-1, with 9 bases aligning to TRBD1. The trim removed 0 bases at V and 8 bases at J, leaving 9 bases unmatched. The CDR3 runs 16 residues. The germline gives CDR1 SGHNT, CDR2 YYREEE (reference sequence). DNA for the CDR3: TGTGCCAGCAGCTTGGGGCCCGGACAGGGGTTTTATGAGCAGTTCTTC. Its translation is CASSLGPGQGFYEQFF.

The chain recombines TRBV4-3 with TRBJ2-3, with 8 bases aligning to TRBD2. The length of the CDR3 is 15 residues. The V and J ends lost 1 base and 4 bases, in that order; junction bases with no gene match: 4. Germline V gene data show CDR1 as LGHNA and CDR2 as YSLEER. Here the CDR3 DNA reads TGCGCCAGCAGCCAAGGGGCCGGGGGGGCAGATACGCAGTATTTT. Its translation: CASSQGAGGADTQYF.

This clone has a handful of counts. The chain is built from TRBV28 and TRBJ1-2; 9 nucleotides align to TRBD1. Germline CDR1 and CDR2: MDHEN and SYDVKM. CDR3 length: 14 amino acids. J gave up 6 bases and V 4 bases, and 6 bases lay outside the gene matches. As DNA, the CDR3 is TGTGCCAGCAGTTCCGGGACAGGGAGCGATGGCTACACCTTC. This gives the protein CASSSGTGSDGYTF.

The chain joins TRBV27 to TRBJ1-6; possibly TRBD1 for D (5 bases). CDR1 and CDR2 from the germline V gene are MNHEY and SMNVEV (reference sequence). The CDR3 consists of 15 residues. The V gene lost 2 bases and the J gene lost 10 bases, with 15 bases spanning the gap. The DNA for the CDR3 is TGTGCCAGCAGTTTAGTAGGGACTCTCAAGTCACCCCTCCACTTT. Translation: CASSLVGTLKSPLHF.

V and J are TRBV18 and TRBJ2-1; TRBD2 might be the D (6 bases). Germline loops: CDR1 KGHSH, CDR2 LQKENI. This CDR3 is 15 amino acids long. Trimming took off 3 bases at V and 7 bases at J, with 16 bases between the two ends. The CDR3 DNA follows: TGTGCCAGCTCACCTGAGCGGGCGGGCAGTAATGAGCAGTTCTTC. Translating it yields CASSPERAGSNEQFF. The full variable domain, its missing parts supplied by reference TRBV18 and TRBJ2-1, is NAGVMQNPRHLVRRRGQEARLRCSPMKGHSHVYWYRQLPEEGLKFMVYLQKENIIDESGMPKERFSAEFPKEGPSILRIQQVVRGDSAAYFCASSPERAGSNEQFFGPGTRLTVL.

This clone was picked up a small number of times. The CDR3 DNA sequence: TGTGCCAGCAGCATGGATTTCACGGTTAGCCGATCCTACGAGCAGTACTTC. Translating gives CASSMDFTVSRSYEQYF. The chain links TRBV21-1 to TRBJ2-7; the D call in the table, TRBD2, was not verified against the DNA. TRBV21-1 is labeled a pseudogene. CDR3 length: 17 amino acids.

This clone was seen once. V gene TRBV7-2 combines with J gene TRBJ2-2; TRBD1 matches at 7 bases. Unmatched junction bases numbered 9, after V lost 11 bases and J lost 6 bases. The CDR3 totals 13 residues. Per germline, CDR1 SGHTA and CDR2 FQGNSA. CDR3: CACRDRGAGELFF. CDR3 DNA sequence: TGTGCCTGCCGGGACAGAGGAGCCGGGGAGCTGTTTTTT.